This record looks at one T cell receptor (beta chain) sequence and its context. What it binds is unknown. The data were taken from a study of cytomegalovirus exposure and HLA in healthy donors. Germline V gene lookup returns CDR1 SEHNR and CDR2 FQNEAQ (reference sequence). The CDR3 consists of 16 residues. Trimming at V came to 3 bases and at J to 2 bases, leaving 6 bases not matched to a gene. The PCR used 60 Vbeta and 13 Jbeta primers. Profiling relied on immunoSEQ multiplex PCR, and the TCRdb table lists in-frame clones only, not all of them. This table holds some 160,000 clones, approximately 86% found once. Findings and limits, study-wide: Some V segments, TRBV6-2 and TRBV6-3 among them, were indistinguishable and were therefore excluded. It was only CMV serostatus that was available as immune exposure information.

Material: PBMCs. This clonotype was obtained from a woman between 18 and 29 years old in good health and CMV-seronegative. V and J are TRBV7-9 and TRBJ1-4; TRBD1 matches 7 bases. The CDR3 sequence is CASSFPGQTTNEKLFF. CDR3 nucleotide sequence: TGTGCCAGCAGCTTCCCGGGACAGACCACTAATGAAAAACTGTTTTTT.